A single sample gave rise to the 22 T cell receptor beta chains below, sequenced in a study of shared T cell receptors in the human thymus. This table comes from immunoSEQ multiplex PCR, and its TCRdb copy is limited to in-frame clones, with some not included. The repertoire holds 600,000 or so clones, with around 87% as singletons. The same data also went into a second study, on human thymus T cells.

The sequenced sample consisted of thymocytes. Receptors were obtained from a boy in the first two years of life with a congenital heart defect.

The genes are TRBV5-1 and TRBJ2-5, with D tentatively TRBD2 (5 bases). Trimming took off 0 bases at V and 8 bases at J, with 14 bases between the two ends. The CDR3 loop spans 14 amino acids. Germline V gives CDR1 SGHRS, CDR2 YFSETQ. The DNA of the CDR3 is TGCGCCAGCAGCTTGGAAGGTAGCGCGCGAACCCAGTACTTC. It codes for CASSLEGSARTQYF. Together with reference TRBV5-1 and TRBJ2-5, the CDR3 gives the full variable domain: KAGVTQTPRYLIKTRGQQVTLSCSPISGHRSVSWYQQTPGQGLQFLFEYFSETQRNKGNFPGRFSGRQFSNSRSEMNVSTLELGDSALYLCASSLEGSARTQYFGPGTRLLVL.

This chain connects TRBV5-1 to TRBJ2-7, with 9 nucleotides matching TRBD1. In germline, CDR1 is SGHRS, CDR2 YFSETQ. CDR3 length: 14 residues. Germline trimming cut 4 bases from V and 2 bases from J; bases unmatched to any gene: 4. The CDR3 sequence is CASSVGQGPYEQYF. The CDR3, as DNA: TGCGCCAGCAGCGTAGGACAGGGGCCCTACGAGCAGTACTTC. Using reference TRBV5-1 and TRBJ2-7 for the parts outside the CDR3, the full variable domain is KAGVTQTPRYLIKTRGQQVTLSCSPISGHRSVSWYQQTPGQGLQFLFEYFSETQRNKGNFPGRFSGRQFSNSRSEMNVSTLELGDSALYLCASSVGQGPYEQYFGPGTRLTVT.

This clone came up once. V gene TRBV28 combines with J gene TRBJ1-5; D not certain. Germline lookup yields CDR1 MDHEN and CDR2 SYDVKM. This CDR3 comprises 12 residues. The V end was cut by 6 bases, the J end by 0 bases, with 3 bases between. Written as DNA, the CDR3 is TGTGCCAGCAGACTTAGCAATCAGCCCCAGCATTTT. This codes for CASRLSNQPQHF.

The V and J genes are TRBV5-6 and TRBJ1-2; 7 bases line up with TRBD1. The CDR3 totals 18 residues. Germline lookup yields CDR1 SGHDT and CDR2 YYEEEE. With 3 bases clipped from V and 0 bases from J, the junction kept 14 bases outside the gene matches. The CDR3 loop reads CASSYGTATSRTNYGYTF. CDR3 nucleotide sequence: TGTGCCAGCAGCTATGGGACAGCTACGAGCCGGACTAACTATGGCTACACCTTC.

This clone was seen only once. V and J are TRBV12-5 and TRBJ2-1; D is ambiguous. V was clipped by 5 bases and J by 9 bases, with 14 bases between them. This CDR3 has 13 amino acids. CDR1 and CDR2 from the germline V gene are LGHNT and FRNRAP. The CDR3 spells CASGQTSMREQFF. The CDR3 region has the DNA TGTGCTAGTGGTCAGACTTCGATGCGTGAGCAGTTCTTC.

The chain combines TRBV5-1 with TRBJ1-4; 8 bases are shared with TRBD1. The V and J ends lost 4 bases and 0 bases, in that order; junction bases with no gene match: 11. Germline loops: CDR1 SGHRS, CDR2 YFSETQ. The length of the CDR3 is 18 residues. CDR3 sequence (DNA): TGCGCCAGCAGCCCCTTCTGGGACAGGAGAGCAACTAATGAAAAACTGTTTTTT. This sequence encodes CASSPFWDRRATNEKLFF.

The chain links TRBV10-3 to TRBJ2-7; TRBD2 matches at 12 bases. The CDR3 length is 18 residues. Germline trimming cut 4 bases from V and 0 bases from J; bases unmatched to any gene: 10. Germline V gene data show CDR1 as ENHRY and CDR2 as SYGVKD. The CDR3 DNA reads TGTGCCATCAGTGGGACTAGCGGGGCCGTTAAGAGCTCCTACGAGCAGTACTTC. Amino acid sequence: CAISGTSGAVKSSYEQYF.

The chain combines TRBV9 with TRBJ2-3; 12 bases match TRBD2. V was pared by 3 bases and J by 3 bases, with 5 bases of the junction left unmatched. Germline loops: CDR1 SGDLS, CDR2 YYNGEE. The CDR3 spans 16 residues. The CDR3 reads CASSGTSGTRTDTQYF. The CDR3 bases are TGTGCCAGCAGCGGGACTAGCGGGACTCGTACAGATACGCAGTATTTT.

The CDR3 loop is CASSQHSGRAYEQYF. The CDR3 region has the DNA TGCGCCAGCAGCCAACATAGCGGGAGGGCCTACGAGCAGTACTTC. This chain connects TRBV4-3 to TRBJ2-7; 11 nucleotides line up with TRBD2. Germline-derived CDR1 and CDR2 are LGHNA and YSLEER. J lost 2 bases, V lost 2 bases, and 2 bases had no gene match. This CDR3 has 15 amino acids.

The chain carries TRBV30 and TRBJ1-5; 9 bases align to TRBD1. Germline trimming cut 4 bases from V and 6 bases from J; bases unmatched to any gene: 10. Germline-derived CDR1 and CDR2 are GTSNPN and SVGIG (reference sequence). This CDR3 contains 15 residues. CDR3 region: CAWTTGQGRSQPQHF. The CDR3 DNA sequence: TGTGCCTGGACCACGGGACAGGGCCGGAGTCAGCCCCAGCATTTT. The full variable domain, rest sourced from reference TRBV30 and TRBJ1-5, is SQTIHQWPATLVQPVGSPLSLECTVEGTSNPNLYWYRQAAGRGLQLLFYSVGIGQISSEVPQNLSASRPQDRQFILSSKKLLLSDSGFYLCAWTTGQGRSQPQHFGDGTRLSIL.

The chain uses TRBV4-1 and TRBJ2-1; 14 bases are a match to TRBD2. The germline CDR1 and CDR2 sequences are MGHRA and YSYEKL. CDR3 length: 18 amino acids. V lost 0 bases to trimming and J lost 10 bases; unmatched junction nucleotides: 11. As DNA, the CDR3 is TGCGCCAGCAGCCAAGAGAGCTGGACTAGCGGGAGGTTGGAGGAGCAGTTCTTC. It translates to CASSQESWTSGRLEEQFF.

The genes are TRBV10-3 and TRBJ1-1, with D unclear. This CDR3 has 11 amino acids. Germline values: CDR1 ENHRY, CDR2 SYGVKD. V lost 10 bases, J lost 4 bases, and 10 bases lay in between. CDR3 nucleotide sequence: TGTGCCACCGCCGGGAGCACTGAAGCTTTCTTT. Encoded protein: CATAGSTEAFF.

The V and J genes are TRBV10-2 and TRBJ2-1, with 7 bases aligning to TRBD1. The germline gives CDR1 WSHSY, CDR2 SAAADI. V lost 7 bases to trimming and J lost 2 bases; unmatched junction nucleotides: 8. This CDR3 spans 15 amino acids. The CDR3 here is CASTVDRATYNEQFF. CDR3 coding DNA: TGCGCCAGCACCGTCGACAGGGCAACCTACAATGAGCAGTTCTTC.

The chain recombines TRBV27 with TRBJ2-7; 14 bases are a match to TRBD2. V gave up 5 bases and J gave up 7 bases; unmatched junction bases: 16. There are 18 residues in the CDR3. The germline V gene encodes CDR1 MNHEY and CDR2 SMNVEV (reference sequence). In nucleotides, the CDR3 is TGTGCCAGCAGTACCCCCGGGACTAGCGGGAGTCGCCAGAAGGAGCAGTACTTC. Its translation is CASSTPGTSGSRQKEQYF.

The rearrangement uses TRBV11-2 and TRBJ2-7; 8 nucleotides agree with TRBD1. Germline loops: CDR1 SGHAT, CDR2 FQNNGV. V was pared by 3 bases and J by 4 bases, with 8 bases of the junction left unmatched. The CDR3 is made up of 15 amino acids. CDR3: CASSLGTGIPYEQYF. CDR3 bases: TGTGCCAGCAGCTTGGGGACAGGAATACCGTACGAGCAGTACTTC.

This chain joins TRBV27 and TRBJ1-5; maybe TRBD1 (6 bases). Germline lookup yields CDR1 MNHEY and CDR2 SMNVEV (reference sequence). CDR3 size: 18 residues. Trimming shortened V by 2 bases and J by 0 bases, and 17 bases separated the two germline ends. CDR3 in amino acids: CASSLRSGGQYSNQPQHF. The CDR3 DNA follows: TGTGCCAGCAGTTTAAGGTCTGGAGGACAGTATAGCAATCAGCCCCAGCATTTT.

CDR3 in amino acids: CASSLLAGVGTNYGYTF. CDR3 DNA sequence: TGTGCCAGCAGTTTATTAGCCGGGGTTGGGACTAACTATGGCTACACCTTC. The chain couples TRBV27 to TRBJ1-2; no reliable D call. The V end lost 1 base, the J end lost 0 bases, and 15 bases lay between the germline ends. CDR1 is MNHEY, CDR2 SMNVEV, per germline (reference sequence). This CDR3 is 17 amino acids long.

The gene calls are TRBV10-3 and TRBJ2-1; D call uncertain. This CDR3 region has 12 residues. The V gene lost 5 bases and the J gene lost 6 bases, with 8 bases spanning the gap. Looked up from germline, CDR1 is ENHRY and CDR2 is SYGVKD. The CDR3 bases are TGTGCCATCAGTACGGGTCCCAATGAGCAGTTCTTC. Residues: CAISTGPNEQFF.

This rearrangement joins TRBV28 to TRBJ2-5; D gene ambiguous. V gave up 3 bases and J gave up 3 bases, with 8 bases separating them. Germline loops: CDR1 MDHEN, CDR2 SYDVKM. The CDR3 consists of 13 residues. The CDR3 loop is CASSFSLEETQYF. The CDR3 DNA reads TGTGCCAGCAGTTTTTCACTGGAAGAGACCCAGTACTTC.

A single count supports this clone. This sequence joins TRBV5-1 and TRBJ1-6; no reliable D call. V lost 0 bases and J lost 0, with 10 bases in between. Germline values: CDR1 SGHRS, CDR2 YFSETQ. The CDR3 totals 17 residues. As DNA, the CDR3 is TGCGCCAGCAGCTTGGGGGGTGGGAGCTCCTATAATTCACCCCTCCACTTT. This codes for CASSLGGGSSYNSPLHF.

This clone was observed once. The chain couples TRBV7-6 to TRBJ2-3; D might be TRBD1 (5 bases). There are 15 residues in the CDR3. V was trimmed by 2 bases and J by 6 bases, leaving 15 bases between them. Germline assignment: CDR1 SGHVS and CDR2 FNYEAQ. CDR3 loop: CASSLKAGRSDTQYF. The CDR3 DNA sequence: TGTGCCAGCAGCTTAAAGGCAGGGCGTTCTGATACGCAGTATTTT.

This rearrangement joins TRBV2 to TRBJ2-2; TRBD1 agrees at 7 bases. CDR3 size: 14 residues. From germline, CDR1 is SNHLY and CDR2 FYNNEI. The V gene end was trimmed by 4 bases and the J gene end by 7 bases; junction bases not matched to a gene: 6. The DNA for the CDR3 is TGTGCCAGCAGTGGAGGGGGCGCCGGCGGGGAGCTGTTTTTT. Translating it yields CASSGGGAGGELFF.